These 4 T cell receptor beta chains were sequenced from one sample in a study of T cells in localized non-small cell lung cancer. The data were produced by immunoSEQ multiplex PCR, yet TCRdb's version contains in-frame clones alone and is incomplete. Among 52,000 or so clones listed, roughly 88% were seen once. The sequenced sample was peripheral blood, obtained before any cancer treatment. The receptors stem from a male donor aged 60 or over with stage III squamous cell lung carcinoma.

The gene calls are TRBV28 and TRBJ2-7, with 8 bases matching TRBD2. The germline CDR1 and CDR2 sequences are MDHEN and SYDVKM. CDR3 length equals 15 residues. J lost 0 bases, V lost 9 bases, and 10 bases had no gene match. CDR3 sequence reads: CASRTGGMSSYEQYF. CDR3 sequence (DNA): TGTGCCAGTAGGACGGGGGGGATGAGCTCCTACGAGCAGTACTTC.

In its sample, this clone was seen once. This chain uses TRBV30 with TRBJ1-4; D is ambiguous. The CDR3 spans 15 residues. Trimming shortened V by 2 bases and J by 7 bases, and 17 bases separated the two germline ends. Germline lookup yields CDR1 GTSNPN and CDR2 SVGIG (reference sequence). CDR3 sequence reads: CAWSHPTERGEKLFF. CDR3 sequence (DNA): TGTGCCTGGAGTCATCCGACCGAGCGGGGTGAAAAACTGTTTTTT.

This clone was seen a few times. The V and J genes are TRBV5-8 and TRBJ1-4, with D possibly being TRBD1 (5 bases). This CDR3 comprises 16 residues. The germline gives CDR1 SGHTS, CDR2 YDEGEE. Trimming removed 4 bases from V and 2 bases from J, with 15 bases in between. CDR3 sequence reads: CASSRWDGATNEKLFF. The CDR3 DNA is TGTGCCAGCAGCCGGTGGGACGGCGCCACTAATGAAAAACTGTTTTTT.

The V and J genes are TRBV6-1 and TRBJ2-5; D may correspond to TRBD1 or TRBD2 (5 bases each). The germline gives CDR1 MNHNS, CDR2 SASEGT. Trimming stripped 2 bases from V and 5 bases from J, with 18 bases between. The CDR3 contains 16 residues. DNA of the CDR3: TGTGCCAGCAGTGAAAGGGTGGGGGTCGTCGCGGAGACCCAGTACTTC. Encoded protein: CASSERVGVVAETQYF.